Given below is one TCR beta chain in context. V lost 3 bases and J lost 0; bases outside the gene matches: 10. CDR1 MDHEN and CDR2 SYDVKM come from the germline V gene. There are 17 residues in the CDR3. These data come from a study of a mutant IDH1 vaccine in newly diagnosed glioma. Time point noted: baseline, week 1 (first vaccination visit). Treatment denoted: pre-vaccination baseline after standard-of-care therapy. Profiled with immunoSEQ multiplex PCR; TCRdb holds only in-frame clones, not every one. The sample includes roughly 41,000 clones, roughly 78% seen only once; the top ten take 7% to 10%.

The chain carries TRBV28 and TRBJ2-5; 7 bases are a match to TRBD1. This receptor was identified in a man in his forties with glioma. Some clones in this sample may be carry-over from other donors' samples. This material consisted of PBMCs, taken from a glioma patient treated with radiotherapy, temozolomide or both. The CDR3 region has the DNA TGTGCCAGCAGTTTGGACAGGTCCACGATTTACCAAGAGACCCAGTACTTC. It is translated as CASSLDRSTIYQETQYF.